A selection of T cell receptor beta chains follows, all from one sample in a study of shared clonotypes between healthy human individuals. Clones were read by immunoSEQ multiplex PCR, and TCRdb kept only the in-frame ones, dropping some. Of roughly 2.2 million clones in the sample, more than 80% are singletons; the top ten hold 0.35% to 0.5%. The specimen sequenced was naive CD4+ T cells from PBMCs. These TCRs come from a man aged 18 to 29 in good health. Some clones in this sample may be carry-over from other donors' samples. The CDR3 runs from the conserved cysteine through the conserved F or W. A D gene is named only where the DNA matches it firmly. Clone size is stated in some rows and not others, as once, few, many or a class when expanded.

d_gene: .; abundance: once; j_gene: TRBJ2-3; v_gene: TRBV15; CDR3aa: CATSRDRFTDTQYF; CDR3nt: TGTGCCACCAGCAGGGACAGATTCACAGATACGCAGTATTTT
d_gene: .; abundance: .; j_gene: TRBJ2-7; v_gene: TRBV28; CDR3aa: CASIPGPGGTYEQYF; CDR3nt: TGTGCCAGTATCCCCGGGCCAGGAGGAACGTACGAGCAGTACTTC
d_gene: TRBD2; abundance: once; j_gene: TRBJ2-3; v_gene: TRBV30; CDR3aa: CAWSDLRDRMTSGRNRRTDTQYF; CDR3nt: TGTGCCTGGAGTGACCTCCGGGACAGGATGACTAGCGGGAGAAATAGGCGCACAGATACGCAGTATTTT
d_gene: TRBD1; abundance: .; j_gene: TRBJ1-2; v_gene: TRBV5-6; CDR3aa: CASSLPLDRGRLYGYTF; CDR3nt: TGTGCCAGCAGCTTGCCCCTGGACAGGGGGAGGCTCTATGGCTACACCTTC
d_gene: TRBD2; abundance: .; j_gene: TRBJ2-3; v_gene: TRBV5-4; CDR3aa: CASSSGTSGSTDTQYF; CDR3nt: TGTGCCAGCAGCTCTGGGACTAGCGGGAGCACAGATACGCAGTATTTT
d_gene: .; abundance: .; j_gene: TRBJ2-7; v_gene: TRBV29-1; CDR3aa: CSMTSSYEQYF; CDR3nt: TGCAGTATGACCAGCTCCTACGAGCAGTACTTC
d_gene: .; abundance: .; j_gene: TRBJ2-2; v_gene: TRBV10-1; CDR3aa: CASSVRHTGELFF; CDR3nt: TGCGCCAGCAGTGTCAGACACACCGGGGAGCTGTTTTTT
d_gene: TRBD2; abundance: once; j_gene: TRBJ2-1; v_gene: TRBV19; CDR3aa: CASSIGGRVVYNEQFF; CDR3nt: TGTGCCAGTAGTATTGGGGGGAGGGTAGTCTACAATGAGCAGTTCTTC
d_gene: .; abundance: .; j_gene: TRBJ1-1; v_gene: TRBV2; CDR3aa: CASSERRPNTEAFF; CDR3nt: TGTGCCAGCAGTGAACGACGGCCGAACACTGAAGCTTTCTTT
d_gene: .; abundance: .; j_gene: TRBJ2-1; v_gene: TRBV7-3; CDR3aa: CASSLRASARNEQQFF; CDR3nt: TGTGCCAGCAGCTTAAGGGCCAGCGCGCGTAATGAGCAGCAGTTCTTC
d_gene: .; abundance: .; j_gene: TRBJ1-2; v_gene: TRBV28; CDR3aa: CASSPDSVKTYGYTF; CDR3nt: TGTGCCAGCAGCCCGGACAGTGTAAAGACCTATGGCTACACCTTC
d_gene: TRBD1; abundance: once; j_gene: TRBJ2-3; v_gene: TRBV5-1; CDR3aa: CASSKGAPSTDTQYF; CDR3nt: TGCGCCAGCAGCAAGGGGGCCCCGAGCACAGATACGCAGTATTTT
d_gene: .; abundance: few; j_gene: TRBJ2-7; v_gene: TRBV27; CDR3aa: CASRDYGYEQYF; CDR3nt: TGTGCCAGCAGGGACTACGGCTACGAGCAGTACTTC
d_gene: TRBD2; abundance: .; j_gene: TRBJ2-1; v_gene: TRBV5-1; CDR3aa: CASSLVRASGNSEQFF; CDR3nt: TGCGCCAGCAGCTTGGTTAGGGCTAGCGGGAATAGTGAGCAGTTCTTC
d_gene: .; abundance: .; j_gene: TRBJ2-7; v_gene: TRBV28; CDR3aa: CASSQTAEAAYEQYF; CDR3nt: TGTGCCAGCAGTCAAACTGCCGAAGCCGCCTACGAGCAGTACTTC
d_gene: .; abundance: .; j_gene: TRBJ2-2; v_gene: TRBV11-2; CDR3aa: CASSLVGFATGELFF; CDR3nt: TGTGCCAGCAGCTTAGTGGGGTTTGCGACCGGGGAGCTGTTTTTT
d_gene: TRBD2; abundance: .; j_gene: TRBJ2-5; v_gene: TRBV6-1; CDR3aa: CASRVGLGSETQYF; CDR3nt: TGTGCCAGCAGGGTGGGACTAGGCTCGGAGACCCAGTACTTC
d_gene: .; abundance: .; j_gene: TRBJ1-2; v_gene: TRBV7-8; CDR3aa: CASSSALVTRANYGYTF; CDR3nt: TGTGCCAGCAGCTCAGCATTAGTCACCAGAGCTAACTATGGCTACACCTTC
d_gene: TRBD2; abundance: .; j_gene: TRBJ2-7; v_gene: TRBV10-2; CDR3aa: CASSRLAGGFSYEQYF; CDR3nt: TGCGCCAGCTCAAGACTAGCGGGGGGATTCTCCTACGAGCAGTACTTC
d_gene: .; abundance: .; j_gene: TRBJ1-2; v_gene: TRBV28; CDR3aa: CASSLNNYGYTF; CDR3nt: TGTGCCAGCAGTTTAAATAACTATGGCTACACCTTC
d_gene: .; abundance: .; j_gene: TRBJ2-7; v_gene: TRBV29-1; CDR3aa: CSVDFGDPYEQYF; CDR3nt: TGCAGCGTTGACTTTGGGGATCCTTACGAGCAGTACTTC
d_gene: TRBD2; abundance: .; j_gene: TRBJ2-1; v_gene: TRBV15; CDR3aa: CATSRDRLADTIYNEQFF; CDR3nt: TGTGCCACCAGCAGAGACCGACTAGCGGATACGATCTACAATGAGCAGTTCTTC
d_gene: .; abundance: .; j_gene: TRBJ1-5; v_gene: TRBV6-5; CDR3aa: CASSWSRVNQPQHF; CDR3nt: TGTGCCAGCAGTTGGAGTAGGGTCAATCAGCCCCAGCATTTT
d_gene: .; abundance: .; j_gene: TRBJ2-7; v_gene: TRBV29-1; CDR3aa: CSVEDRTTAYEQYF; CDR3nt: TGCAGCGTTGAAGATAGGACTACTGCCTACGAGCAGTACTTC
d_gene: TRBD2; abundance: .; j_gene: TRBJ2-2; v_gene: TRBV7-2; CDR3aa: CASSLAGLAGAGELFF; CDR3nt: TGTGCCAGCAGCTTAGCAGGGCTAGCGGGTGCCGGGGAGCTGTTTTTT
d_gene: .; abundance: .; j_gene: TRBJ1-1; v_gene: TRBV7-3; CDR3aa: CASSLMGVGTEAFF; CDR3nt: TGTGCCAGCAGCTTAATGGGGGTTGGCACTGAAGCTTTCTTT
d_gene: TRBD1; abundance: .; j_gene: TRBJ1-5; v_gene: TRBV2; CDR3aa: CASSAWTGVQPQHF; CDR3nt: TGTGCCAGCAGTGCCTGGACAGGGGTTCAGCCCCAGCATTTT
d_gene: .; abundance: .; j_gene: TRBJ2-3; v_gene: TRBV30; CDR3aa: CAWSAFRTETDTQYF; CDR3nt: TGTGCCTGGAGTGCCTTTCGGACGGAGACAGATACGCAGTATTTT
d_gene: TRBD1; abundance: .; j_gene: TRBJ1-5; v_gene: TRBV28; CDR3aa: CASSPPTGASQPQHF; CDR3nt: TGTGCCAGCAGTCCCCCAACAGGGGCTTCCCAGCCCCAGCATTTT
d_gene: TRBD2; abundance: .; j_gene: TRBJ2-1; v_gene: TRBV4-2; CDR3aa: CASSQGLAGARPYNEQFF; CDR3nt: TGTGCCAGCAGCCAGGGACTAGCGGGAGCTCGCCCCTACAATGAGCAGTTCTTC
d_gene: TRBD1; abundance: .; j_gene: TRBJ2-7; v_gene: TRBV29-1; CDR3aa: CSVRGTGDYEQYF; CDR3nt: TGCAGCGTCAGGGGGACAGGGGACTACGAGCAGTACTTC
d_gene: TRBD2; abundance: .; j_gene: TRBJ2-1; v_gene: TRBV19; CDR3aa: CASSIIRVSGSSYNEQFF; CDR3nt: TGTGCCAGTAGTATAATCCGGGTTAGCGGGAGCTCCTACAATGAGCAGTTCTTC
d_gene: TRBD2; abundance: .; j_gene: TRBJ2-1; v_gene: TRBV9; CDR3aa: CASSVDGTTHNIIYNEQFF; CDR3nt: TGTGCCAGCAGCGTAGATGGGACTACCCATAATATTATCTACAATGAGCAGTTCTTC
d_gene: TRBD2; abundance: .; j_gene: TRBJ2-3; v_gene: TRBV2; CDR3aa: CASSGGTSGSGTDTQYF; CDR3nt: TGTGCCAGCAGTGGGGGGACTAGCGGGAGCGGAACAGATACGCAGTATTTT
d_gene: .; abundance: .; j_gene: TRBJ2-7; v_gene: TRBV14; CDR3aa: CASSQKLVSRKTYEQYF; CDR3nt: TGTGCCAGCAGCCAAAAACTCGTCAGCCGGAAGACTTACGAGCAGTACTTC
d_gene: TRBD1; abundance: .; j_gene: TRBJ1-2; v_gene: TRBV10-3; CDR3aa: CAISPGQGDYGYTF; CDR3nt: TGTGCCATCAGCCCCGGACAGGGCGATTATGGCTACACCTTC
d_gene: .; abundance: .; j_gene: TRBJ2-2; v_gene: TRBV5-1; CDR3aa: CASSFVRPRNTGELFF; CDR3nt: TGCGCCAGCAGCTTCGTTCGGCCACGGAACACCGGGGAGCTGTTTTTT
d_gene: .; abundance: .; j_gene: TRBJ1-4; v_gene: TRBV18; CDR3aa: CASSLTGTTPTNEKLFF; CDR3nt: TGTGCCAGCTCACTAACCGGGACAACACCAACTAATGAAAAACTGTTTTTT